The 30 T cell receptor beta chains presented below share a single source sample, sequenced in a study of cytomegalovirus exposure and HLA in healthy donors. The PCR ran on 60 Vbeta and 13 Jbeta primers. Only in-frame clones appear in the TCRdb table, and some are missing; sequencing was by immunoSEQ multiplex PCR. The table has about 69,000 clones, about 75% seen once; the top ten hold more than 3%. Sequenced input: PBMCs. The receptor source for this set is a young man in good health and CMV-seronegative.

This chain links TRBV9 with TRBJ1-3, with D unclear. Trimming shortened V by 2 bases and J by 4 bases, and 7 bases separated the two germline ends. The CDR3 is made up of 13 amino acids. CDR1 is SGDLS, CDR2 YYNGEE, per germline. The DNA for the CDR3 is TGTGCCAGCAGCGTCTCGAGGGGAAACACCATATATTTT. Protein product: CASSVSRGNTIYF.

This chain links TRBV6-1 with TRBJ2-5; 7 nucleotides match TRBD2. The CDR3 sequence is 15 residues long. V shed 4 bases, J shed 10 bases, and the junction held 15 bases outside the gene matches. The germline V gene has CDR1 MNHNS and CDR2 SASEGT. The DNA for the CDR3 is TGTGCCAGCAGTGGGTGGTTTGCGGGGGTTCCGGACCAGTACTTC. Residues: CASSGWFAGVPDQYF.

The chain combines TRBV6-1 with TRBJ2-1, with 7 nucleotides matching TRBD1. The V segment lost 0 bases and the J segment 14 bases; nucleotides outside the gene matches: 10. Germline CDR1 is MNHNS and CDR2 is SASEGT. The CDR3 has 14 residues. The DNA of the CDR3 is TGTGCCAGCAGTGAAGCGCTGACAGGGAAGCTAGAGTTCTTC. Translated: CASSEALTGKLEFF.

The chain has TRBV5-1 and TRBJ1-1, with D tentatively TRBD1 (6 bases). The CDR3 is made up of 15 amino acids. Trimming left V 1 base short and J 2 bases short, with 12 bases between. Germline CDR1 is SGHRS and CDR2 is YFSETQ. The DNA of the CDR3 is TGCGCCAGCAGCTTGACAGGGAATCTTAACACTGAAGCTTTCTTT. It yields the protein CASSLTGNLNTEAFF. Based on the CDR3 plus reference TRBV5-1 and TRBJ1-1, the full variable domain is KAGVTQTPRYLIKTRGQQVTLSCSPISGHRSVSWYQQTPGQGLQFLFEYFSETQRNKGNFPGRFSGRQFSNSRSEMNVSTLELGDSALYLCASSLTGNLNTEAFFGQGTRLTVV.

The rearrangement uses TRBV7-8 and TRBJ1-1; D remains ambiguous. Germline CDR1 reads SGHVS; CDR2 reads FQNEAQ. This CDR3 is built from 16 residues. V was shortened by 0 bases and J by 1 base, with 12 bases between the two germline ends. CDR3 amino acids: CASSLAQRHQNTEAFF. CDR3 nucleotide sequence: TGTGCCAGCAGCTTAGCGCAGAGACACCAGAACACTGAAGCTTTCTTT.

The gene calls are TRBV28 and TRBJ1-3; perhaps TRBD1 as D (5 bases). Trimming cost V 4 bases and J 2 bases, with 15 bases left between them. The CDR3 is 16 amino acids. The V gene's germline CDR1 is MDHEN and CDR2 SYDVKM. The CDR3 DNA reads TGTGCCAGCAGTTCGCCCCGGGGGGTCGCTGGAAACACCATATATTTT. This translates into CASSSPRGVAGNTIYF.

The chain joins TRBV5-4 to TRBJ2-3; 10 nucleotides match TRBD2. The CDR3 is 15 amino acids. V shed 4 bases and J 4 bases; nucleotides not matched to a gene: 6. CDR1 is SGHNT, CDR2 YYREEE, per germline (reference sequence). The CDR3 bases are TGTGCCAGCAGCCAGAGCGGGGGGGCCGCAGATACGCAGTATTTT. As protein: CASSQSGGAADTQYF.

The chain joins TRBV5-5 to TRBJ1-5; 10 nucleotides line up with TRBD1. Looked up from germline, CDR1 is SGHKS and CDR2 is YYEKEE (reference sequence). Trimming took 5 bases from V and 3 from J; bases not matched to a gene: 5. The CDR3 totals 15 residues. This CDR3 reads CASSIDRGLNQPQHF. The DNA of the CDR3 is TGTGCCAGCAGTATCGACAGGGGGCTCAATCAGCCCCAGCATTTT.

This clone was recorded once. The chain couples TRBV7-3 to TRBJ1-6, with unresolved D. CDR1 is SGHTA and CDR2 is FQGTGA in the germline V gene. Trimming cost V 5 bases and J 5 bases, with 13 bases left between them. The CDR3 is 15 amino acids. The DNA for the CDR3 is TGTGCCAGCAGCAAACGTCTAGGAGATAATTCACCCCTCCACTTT. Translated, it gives CASSKRLGDNSPLHF. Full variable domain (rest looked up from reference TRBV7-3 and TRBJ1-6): GAGVSQTPSNKVTEKGKYVELRCDPISGHTALYWYRQSLGQGPEFLIYFQGTGAADDSGLPNDRFFAVRPEGSVSTLKIQRTERGDSAVYLCASSKRLGDNSPLHFGNGTRLTVT.

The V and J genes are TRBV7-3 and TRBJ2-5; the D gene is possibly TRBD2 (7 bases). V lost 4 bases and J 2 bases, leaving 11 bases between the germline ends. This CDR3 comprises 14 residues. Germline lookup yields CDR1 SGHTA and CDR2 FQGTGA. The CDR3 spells CASSYEGGQETQYF. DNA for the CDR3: TGTGCCAGCAGCTATGAGGGGGGGCAAGAGACCCAGTACTTC.

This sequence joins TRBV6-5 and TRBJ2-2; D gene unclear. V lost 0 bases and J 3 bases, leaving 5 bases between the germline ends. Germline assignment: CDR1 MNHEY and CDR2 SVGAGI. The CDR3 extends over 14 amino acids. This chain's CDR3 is CASSYSRDTGELFF. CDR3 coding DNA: TGTGCCAGCAGTTACTCCCGGGACACCGGGGAGCTGTTTTTT.

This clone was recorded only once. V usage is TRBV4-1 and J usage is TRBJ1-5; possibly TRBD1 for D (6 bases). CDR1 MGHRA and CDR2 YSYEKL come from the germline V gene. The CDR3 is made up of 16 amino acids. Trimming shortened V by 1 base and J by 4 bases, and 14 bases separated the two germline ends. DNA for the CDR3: TGCGCCAGCAGCCAAGTGGACCAGGGGCCAAATCAGCCCCAGCATTTT. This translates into CASSQVDQGPNQPQHF.

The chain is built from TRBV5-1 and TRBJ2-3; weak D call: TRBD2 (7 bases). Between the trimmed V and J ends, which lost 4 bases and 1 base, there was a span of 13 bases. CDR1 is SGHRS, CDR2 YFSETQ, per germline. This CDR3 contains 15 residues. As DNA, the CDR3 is TGCGCCAGCAGCCCCGGGGGGCGGGGCACAGATACGCAGTATTTT. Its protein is CASSPGGRGTDTQYF.

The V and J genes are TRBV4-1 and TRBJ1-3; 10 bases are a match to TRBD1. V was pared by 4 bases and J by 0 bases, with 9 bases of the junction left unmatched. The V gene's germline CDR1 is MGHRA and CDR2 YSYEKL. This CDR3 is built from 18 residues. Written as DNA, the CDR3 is TGCGCCAGCAGCCCAGGACAGGGGGGATCTTCCTCTGGAAACACCATATATTTT. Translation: CASSPGQGGSSSGNTIYF.

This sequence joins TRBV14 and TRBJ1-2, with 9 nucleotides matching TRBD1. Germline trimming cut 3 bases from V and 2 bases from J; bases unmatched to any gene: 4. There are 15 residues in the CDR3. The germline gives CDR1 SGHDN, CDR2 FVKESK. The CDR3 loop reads CASSQDRGPNYGYTF. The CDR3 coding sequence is TGTGCCAGCAGCCAGGACAGGGGCCCAAACTATGGCTACACCTTC.

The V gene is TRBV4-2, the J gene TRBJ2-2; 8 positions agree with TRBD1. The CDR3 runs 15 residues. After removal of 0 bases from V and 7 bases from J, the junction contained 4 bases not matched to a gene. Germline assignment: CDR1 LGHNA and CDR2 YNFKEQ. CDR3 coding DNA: TGTGCCAGCAGCCAAGAAAACAGGGGGATCGGGGAGCTGTTTTTT. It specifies CASSQENRGIGELFF.

The CDR3 is CASSPKGVDEQYF. In DNA form, the CDR3 reads TGTGCCAGCAGCCCGAAGGGGGTGGACGAGCAGTACTTC. This chain links TRBV7-3 with TRBJ2-7, with a tentative D call TRBD1 (6 bases). Trimming left V 5 bases short and J 5 bases short, with 13 bases between. This CDR3 is built from 13 residues. CDR1 is SGHTA, CDR2 FQGTGA, per germline.

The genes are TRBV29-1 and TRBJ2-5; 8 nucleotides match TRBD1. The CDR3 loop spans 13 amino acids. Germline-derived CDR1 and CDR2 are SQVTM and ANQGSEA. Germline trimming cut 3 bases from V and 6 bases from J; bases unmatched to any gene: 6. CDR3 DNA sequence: TGCAGCGTTGACACAGGGGGGATAAAGACCCAGTACTTC. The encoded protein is CSVDTGGIKTQYF.

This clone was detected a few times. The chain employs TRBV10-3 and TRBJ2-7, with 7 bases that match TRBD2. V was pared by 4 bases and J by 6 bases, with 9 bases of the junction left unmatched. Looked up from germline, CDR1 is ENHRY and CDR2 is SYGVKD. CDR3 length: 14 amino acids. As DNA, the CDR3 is TGTGCCATCAGTGCGGCTAGCGGAGGCTCCGAGCAGTACTTC. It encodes CAISAASGGSEQYF.

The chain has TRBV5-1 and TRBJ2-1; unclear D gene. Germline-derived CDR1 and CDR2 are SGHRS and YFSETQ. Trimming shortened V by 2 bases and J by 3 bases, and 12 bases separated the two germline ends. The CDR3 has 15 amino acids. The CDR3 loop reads CASSFVGDIYNEQFF. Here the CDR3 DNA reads TGCGCCAGCAGCTTTGTCGGTGACATCTACAATGAGCAGTTCTTC.

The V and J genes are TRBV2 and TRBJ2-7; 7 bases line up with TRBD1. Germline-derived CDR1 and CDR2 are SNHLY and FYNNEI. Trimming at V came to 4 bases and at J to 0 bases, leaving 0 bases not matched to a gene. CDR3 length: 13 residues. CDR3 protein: CASSGDSSYEQYF. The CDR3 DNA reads TGTGCCAGCAGTGGGGACAGCTCCTACGAGCAGTACTTC.

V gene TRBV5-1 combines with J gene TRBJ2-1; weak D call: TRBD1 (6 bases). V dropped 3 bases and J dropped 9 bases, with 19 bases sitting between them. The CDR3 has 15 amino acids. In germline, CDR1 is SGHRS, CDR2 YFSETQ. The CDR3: CASSWGSAGESEQFF. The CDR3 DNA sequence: TGCGCCAGCAGCTGGGGGTCGGCAGGGGAGAGTGAGCAGTTCTTC.

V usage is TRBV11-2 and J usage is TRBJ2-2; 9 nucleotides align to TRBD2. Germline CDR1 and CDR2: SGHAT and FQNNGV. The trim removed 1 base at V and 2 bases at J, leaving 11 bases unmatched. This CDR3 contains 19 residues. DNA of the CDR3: TGTGCCAGCAGCTTAGCCCTAACTTTAGCGGGGGTCAACACCGGGGAGCTGTTTTTT. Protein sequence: CASSLALTLAGVNTGELFF.

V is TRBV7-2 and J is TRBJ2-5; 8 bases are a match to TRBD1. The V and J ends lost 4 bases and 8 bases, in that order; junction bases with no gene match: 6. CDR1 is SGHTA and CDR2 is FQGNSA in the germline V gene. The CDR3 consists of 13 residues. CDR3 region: CASSSQTGETQYF. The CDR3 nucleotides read TGTGCCAGCAGCTCCCAGACAGGGGAAACCCAGTACTTC.

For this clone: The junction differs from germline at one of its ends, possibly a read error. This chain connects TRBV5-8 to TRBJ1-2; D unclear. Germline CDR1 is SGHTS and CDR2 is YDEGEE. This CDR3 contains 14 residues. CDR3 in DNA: TGTGTCAGCAGCTTGGCCTCCAGGAACTATGGCTACACCTTC. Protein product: CVSSLASRNYGYTF.

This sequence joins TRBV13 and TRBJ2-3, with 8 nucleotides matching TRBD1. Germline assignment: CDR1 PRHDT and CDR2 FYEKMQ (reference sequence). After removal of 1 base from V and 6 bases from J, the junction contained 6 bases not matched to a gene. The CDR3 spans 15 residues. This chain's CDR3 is CASSLDRGSGDTQYF. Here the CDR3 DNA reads TGTGCCAGCAGCTTAGACAGGGGGTCTGGGGATACGCAGTATTTT. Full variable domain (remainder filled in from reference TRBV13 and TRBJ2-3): AAGVIQSPRHLIKEKRETATLKCYPIPRHDTVYWYQQGPGQDPQFLISFYEKMQSDKGSIPDRFSAQQFSDYHSELNMSSLELGDSALYFCASSLDRGSGDTQYFGPGTRLTVL.

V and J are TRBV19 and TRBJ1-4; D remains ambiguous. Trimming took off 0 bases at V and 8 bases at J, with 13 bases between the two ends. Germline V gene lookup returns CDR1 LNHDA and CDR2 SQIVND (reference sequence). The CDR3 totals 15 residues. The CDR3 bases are TGTGCCAGTAGTATAGACCGGGTGATCGGGGAAAAACTGTTTTTT. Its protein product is CASSIDRVIGEKLFF.

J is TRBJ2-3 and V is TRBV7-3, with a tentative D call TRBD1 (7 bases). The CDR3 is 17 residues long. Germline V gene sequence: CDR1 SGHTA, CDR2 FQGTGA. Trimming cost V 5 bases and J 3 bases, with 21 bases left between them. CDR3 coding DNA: TGTGCCAGCAGCGACCTCTTTGACAGGGCGGGGACAGATACGCAGTATTTT. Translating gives CASSDLFDRAGTDTQYF.

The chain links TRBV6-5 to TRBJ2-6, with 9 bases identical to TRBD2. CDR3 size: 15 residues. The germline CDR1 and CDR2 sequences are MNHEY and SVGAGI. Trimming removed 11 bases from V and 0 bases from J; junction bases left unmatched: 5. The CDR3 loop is CAPSGVSSGANVLTF. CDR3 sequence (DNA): TGTGCCCCTAGCGGGGTTAGCTCTGGGGCCAACGTCCTGACTTTC.

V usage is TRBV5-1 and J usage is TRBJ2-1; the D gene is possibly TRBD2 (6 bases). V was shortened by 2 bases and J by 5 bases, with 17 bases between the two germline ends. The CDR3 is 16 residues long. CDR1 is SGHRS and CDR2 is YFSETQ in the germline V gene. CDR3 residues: CASSLGAGRSDNEQFF. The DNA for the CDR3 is TGCGCCAGCAGCTTAGGCGCGGGGCGTAGCGACAATGAGCAGTTCTTC.